This entry features one TCR beta chain sequence. This clonotype was counted between two and nine times. No cognate antigen has been identified for it. Base quality data are lacking; no much larger clone is found one base away. V is shortened by 7 bases, J by 0 bases, and the region joining them spans 16 bases. The CDR3 goes from the cysteine to the phenylalanine over 16 residues. Of the read, only the CDR3 DNA is kept; its 48 bases are in frame from base 1. CDR1 and CDR2, per the germline V gene, are SGHVS and FQNEAQ. The sample originates from a study of T-cell memory formation after mild COVID-19 (dated by TCRdb to 2020 to 2023). About the investigation overall: TCR sequence clusters from the two donors were found to be largely donor specific. T-cell clones expanding and contracting after mild COVID-19 in two donors were tracked by longitudinal TCRalpha and TCRbeta repertoire sequencing. Two young, previously healthy adult volunteers, one female and one male, were included in the cohort. Broad study findings and their caveats: Some responding clones were found in pre-infection memory, which suggests that pre-existing cross-reactive memory T cells took part in the SARS-CoV-2 response. From day 15 to 85, contracting clones showed balanced CD4/CD8 phenotypes, whereas a second wave of clones that expanded from day 15 to 37 leaned towards CD4+. SARS-CoV-2 specificity of the second-wave clones peaking on day 37 was not confirmed. The study covered only a couple of mild cases, and larger cohorts including severe cases with pre-infection samples were considered necessary. Contracting CD4+ clones were located mainly in the CM and EM memory subsets, whereas CD8+ clones were found to be enriched in EMRA.

Ficoll-Paque density gradient centrifugation was used to isolate PBMCs. For sequencing, an Illumina NovaSeq 6000 was employed. TCRalpha and TCRbeta cDNA libraries were constructed by 5'RACE with constant-segment primers, with sample barcodes and unique molecular identifiers being introduced. RNA was extracted from every sample with Trizol reagent. Library amplification was performed in two PCR steps, and a second sample barcode and Illumina TruSeq adapters were introduced in the second step. Libraries were sequenced on an Illumina NovaSeq with 2 x 150 bp paired-end reads. The published analysis was carried out like this. Reads were demultiplexed and collapsed into UMI-guided consensus sequences with migec v1.2.7. With mixcr v2.1.11, UMI consensuses were aligned to TRA and TRB V and J templates and assembled into clonotypes. A clonotype was counted as expanded or contracted only when both edgeR and NoisET called the clonotype significant, with the noise models trained on biological replicates. For edgeR calls, the thresholds were a false discovery rate-adjusted p below 0.01 and a log2 fold-change of 1. As an exploratory analysis of dynamics, PCA with hierarchical clustering was applied to max-normalized trajectories of the 1000 most abundant clonotypes. Separately sequenced CD4+ and CD8+ repertoires were used to assign a CD4 or CD8 phenotype to each responding clone. TCRdb itself trimmed the public reads at Q25 with fastp, ran MiXCR and retained productive beta chains. Each record represents a unique CDR3 protein, reported with the most common genes and DNA among its rows. The V and J calls here are based on TCRdb, not the publication. This sample has roughly 550,000 distinct CDR3 sequences in its table, and about a fifth of those were observed once. In total, the top ten clones hold under 15% of the sample.

Sequencing was performed on PBMCs or a T cell subset sorted from them (not recorded which). This chain is built from TRBV7-8 and TRBJ2-1, and TRBD1 may be the D gene, going by 6 matching bases. The TCR originated in an adult woman who had mild COVID-19 (a few samples of this study predate the infection). The sample titles of this study are shuffled in the database, so cell type and time point are left out; the donor was told from shared clones. For the CDR3, the sequence is CASNPPGENSYNEQFF. The nucleotides read TGTGCCAGCAACCCACCAGGGGAGAACTCCTACAATGAGCAGTTCTTC.